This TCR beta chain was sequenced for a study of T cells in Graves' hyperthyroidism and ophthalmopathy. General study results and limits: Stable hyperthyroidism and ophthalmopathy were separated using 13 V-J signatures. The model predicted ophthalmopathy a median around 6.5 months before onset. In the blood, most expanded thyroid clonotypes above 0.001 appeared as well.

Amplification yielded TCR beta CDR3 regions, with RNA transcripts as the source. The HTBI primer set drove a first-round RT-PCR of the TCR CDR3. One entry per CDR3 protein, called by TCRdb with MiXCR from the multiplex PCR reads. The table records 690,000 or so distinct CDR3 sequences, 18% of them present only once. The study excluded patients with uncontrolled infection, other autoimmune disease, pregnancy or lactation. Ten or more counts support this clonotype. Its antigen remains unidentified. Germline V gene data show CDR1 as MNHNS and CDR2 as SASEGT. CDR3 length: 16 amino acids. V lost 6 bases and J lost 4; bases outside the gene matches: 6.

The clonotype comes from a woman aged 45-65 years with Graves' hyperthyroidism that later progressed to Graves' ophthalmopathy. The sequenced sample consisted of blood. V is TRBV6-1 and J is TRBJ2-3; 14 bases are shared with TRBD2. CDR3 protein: CASRTGTSGGSDTQYF. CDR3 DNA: TGTGCCAGCAGAACTGGGACTAGCGGGGGCTCAGATACGCAGTATTTT.